This T cell receptor beta chain was recovered during a study of fetal regulatory T cell absence and autoimmunity. At the level of the study: Exocrine pancreas autoimmunity occurred in IPEX patients lacking clinical diabetes.

Libraries were prepared by immunoSEQ multiplex PCR; TCRdb keeps only in-frame clonotypes and omits some of them. Counted here are 85,000 to 100,000 clones, about three quarters occurring once; the ten biggest clones make up approximately 1.9%. V shed 0 bases and J shed 5 bases, with 19 bases lying between them. CDR1 and CDR2 from the germline V gene are GTSNPN and SVGIG (reference sequence). This CDR3 spans 16 amino acids. This clone showed up just once. The origin of this receptor is a male donor with IPEX syndrome. The specimen sequenced was pancreas tissue. The V gene is TRBV30, the J gene TRBJ2-5; maybe TRBD1 (6 bases). The CDR3 DNA reads as TGTGCCTGGAGTGTACGGTGGGGCAGGGGCGCTGAGACCCAGTACTTC. Its translation: CAWSVRWGRGAETQYF.